Listed here is a single T cell receptor beta chain. Its antigen remains undetermined. Base quality data are lacking; no much larger clone is found one base away. The data belong to a study of blood T cell repertoires in COVID-19 (dated by TCRdb to between 2020 and 2021). With respect to the entire study: The collaborator samples originated in the United States, Italy and Spain and spanned the acute and convalescent phases of COVID-19. A de-identified subject ID, COVID-19 status, age in years and sex were almost always included in the sample metadata. The repertoires were released in a freely available public database intended as a resource for research on the immune response to SARS-CoV-2. HLA class I and class II types, where available, came from metadata supplied by the sample provider rather than from assay-based typing. The material from the prospective study consisted of cDNA or gDNA derived from T cells, B-cell-depleted T cells, or PBMCs. Subjects who had been exposed to COVID-19, were actively infected with it, or had recovered from it provided the deeply sampled blood TCRbeta repertoires that made up the dataset. The samples were drawn from two sources: the first 160 participants of the ongoing ImmuneRACE study, and 1,200 or so subjects contributed by 6 global collaborators. Paper-wide results and their limitations: The quantity of clinical and demographic metadata differed by source and by participant and was supplied without curation.

One collaborating source in Seattle enrolled patients while the patients were actively infected and followed the patients over time throughout the course of disease. Collaborating institutions collected whole blood in K2EDTA tubes following their own protocols. Collaborator samples were shipped for TCRbeta analysis as frozen whole blood, isolated PBMCs, or DNA extracted from either sample type. Including cysteine and phenylalanine, the CDR3 has 13 amino acids. The entry retains the CDR3 DNA only, 39 bases that are in frame from base 1. The trim is 4 bases for V and 4 bases for J, with a gap of 10 bases between the germline ends. The germline V gene (reference sequence) specifies LGHDT as CDR1 and YNNKEL as CDR2. The immunoSEQ Assay, a bias-controlled multiplex PCR, was used to amplify TCRbeta CDR3 regions from genomic DNA. Per the authors' processing: The number of nucleated cells in each sample was estimated from the amplification of reference gene primers within the assay. To quantify the absolute abundance of each unique TCRbeta CDR3 rearrangement, sequence reads were collapsed and filtered. Productive Simpson clonality was computed per sample as the square root of Simpson's diversity index over productive rearrangements. This is the immuneACCESS table as TCRdb keeps it, with only in-frame sequences that have V and J called. A part of the clones is gone; compared with another copy, unresolved V genes explain less than half, and the rest is unexplained. V and J calls and clone size are given by that table; D and trimming were obtained from the DNA. This sample gives about 250,000 clones in total; about 86% of them show up just once. The ten most abundant clones make up approximately 14% of the sample.

Sequenced material: peripheral blood. The chain was built from TRBV3-1 (or the pseudogene TRBV3-2) and TRBJ2-5; there is no confident call for the D gene. The source of this sequence is a person aged 70 to 85 with COVID-19, enrolled during active disease. The CDR3 in this case is CASSPTGLETQYF. In nucleotide form, the sequence is TGTGCCAGCAGCCCGACTGGATTAGAGACCCAGTACTTC.